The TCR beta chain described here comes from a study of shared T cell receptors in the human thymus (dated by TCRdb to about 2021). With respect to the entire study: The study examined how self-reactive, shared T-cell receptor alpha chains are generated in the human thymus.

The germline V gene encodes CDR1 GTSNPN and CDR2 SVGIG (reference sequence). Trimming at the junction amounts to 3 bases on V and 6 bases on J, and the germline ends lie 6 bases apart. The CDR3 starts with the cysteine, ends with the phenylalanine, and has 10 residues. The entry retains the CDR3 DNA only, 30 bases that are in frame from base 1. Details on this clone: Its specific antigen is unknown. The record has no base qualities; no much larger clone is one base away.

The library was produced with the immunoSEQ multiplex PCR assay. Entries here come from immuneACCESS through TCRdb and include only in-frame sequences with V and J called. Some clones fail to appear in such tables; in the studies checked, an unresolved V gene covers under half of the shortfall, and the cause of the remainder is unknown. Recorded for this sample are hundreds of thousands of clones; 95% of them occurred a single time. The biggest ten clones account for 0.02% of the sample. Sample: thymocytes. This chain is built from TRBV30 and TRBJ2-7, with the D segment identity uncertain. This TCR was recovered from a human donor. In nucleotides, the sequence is TGTGCCTGGAGGGACGGCGAGCAGTACTTC. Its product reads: CAWRDGEQYF.